This T cell receptor (beta chain) appears in the sequencing data of a study of cytomegalovirus exposure and HLA in healthy donors. Study-wide context: Early release data held 85 million or so unique TCRs from HLA-typed donors. Assignment to the Caucasian-associated ancestry cluster applied to more than 75% of the approximately 400 genotyped donors.

The PCR employed 60 Vbeta primers together with 13 Jbeta primers. Clones were read by immunoSEQ multiplex PCR, and TCRdb kept only the in-frame ones, dropping some. The repertoire has about 140,000 clones, about 80% of them found once; the top ten carry roughly 1.4%. Study results and limitations: A later analysis appeared to link common viral pathogens to several of the most significant clusters.

Germline V gene data show CDR1 as SGHRS and CDR2 as YFSETQ. V dropped 4 bases and J dropped 0 bases, with 10 bases sitting between them. The CDR3 sequence is 15 residues long. Points on this clone: Its antigen is undetermined.

The receptor was derived from a young man in good health and CMV-seropositive. The chain has TRBV5-1 and TRBJ2-2, with a tentative D call TRBD2 (5 bases). Sequenced: PBMCs. CDR3 sequence: CASSGGSANTGELFF. The DNA for the CDR3 is TGCGCCAGCAGCGGAGGTTCCGCGAACACCGGGGAGCTGTTTTTT. The full variable domain, its missing parts supplied by reference TRBV5-1 and TRBJ2-2, is KAGVTQTPRYLIKTRGQQVTLSCSPISGHRSVSWYQQTPGQGLQFLFEYFSETQRNKGNFPGRFSGRQFSNSRSEMNVSTLELGDSALYLCASSGGSANTGELFFGEGSRLTVL.